This passage covers 21 T cell receptor beta chains from one sample sequenced in a study of shared clonotypes between healthy human individuals. Generated by immunoSEQ multiplex PCR, the TCRdb table keeps only in-frame clones and is missing some. The data contain some 1.4 million clones, 95% to 97% of them singletons. Sequencing used naive CD4+ T cells sorted from blood. The subset here: CD45RA+ positively selected. Receptor source: a young man in good health.

The chain employs TRBV28 and TRBJ1-3; D is ambiguous. CDR1 and CDR2 (germline): MDHEN, SYDVKM. Trimming cost V 5 bases and J 0 bases, with 11 bases left between them. The CDR3 sequence is 15 residues long. The CDR3 DNA follows: TGTGCCAGCAGTGCCCTTCGCGGCTCTGGAAACACCATATATTTT. Translating it yields CASSALRGSGNTIYF.

The rearrangement uses TRBV18 and TRBJ1-1; a weak D match, TRBD1 (6 bases). V shed 3 bases and J shed 1 base, with 12 bases lying between them. The CDR3 is 15 residues long. Germline CDR1 reads KGHSH; CDR2 reads LQKENI. The CDR3 coding sequence is TGTGCCAGCTCACCCAAAAGACAGGAGAACACTGAAGCTTTCTTT. It specifies CASSPKRQENTEAFF.

The gene calls are TRBV9 and TRBJ2-6; D is uncertain. Trimming left V 0 bases short and J 4 bases short, with 11 bases between. CDR1 and CDR2 (germline): SGDLS, YYNGEE. This CDR3 has 16 residues. DNA for the CDR3: TGTGCCAGCAGCGTAGTGAGAAGGGCCGGGGCCAACGTCCTGACTTTC. It encodes CASSVVRRAGANVLTF.

In regard to this clone: This specimen includes other DNA sequences encoding the same CDR3. This chain uses TRBV18 with TRBJ2-2, with D unclear. Trimming left V 0 bases short and J 2 bases short, with 7 bases between. The CDR3 has 15 residues. The germline CDR1 and CDR2 sequences are KGHSH and LQKENI. The CDR3 DNA reads as TGTGCCAGCTCACCACCGTCCAGAAACACCGGGGAGCTGTTTTTT. Protein sequence: CASSPPSRNTGELFF. The full variable domain, with the rest looked up from reference TRBV18 and TRBJ2-2, is NAGVMQNPRHLVRRRGQEARLRCSPMKGHSHVYWYRQLPEEGLKFMVYLQKENIIDESGMPKERFSAEFPKEGPSILRIQQVVRGDSAAYFCASSPPSRNTGELFFGEGSRLTVL.

The rearrangement joins TRBV11-3 to TRBJ2-3; D perhaps matches TRBD2 (5 bases). This CDR3 region has 15 residues. Germline V gives CDR1 SGHNT, CDR2 YENEEA. V was trimmed by 2 bases and J by 2 bases, leaving 11 bases between them. CDR3 nucleotide sequence: TGTGCCAGCAGCTTAAGTGCTAGCTTCACAGATACGCAGTATTTT. Encoded protein: CASSLSASFTDTQYF.

The CDR3 region is CASSLRSNYGYTF. The CDR3, as DNA: TGTGCCAGCAGTTTAAGATCTAACTATGGCTACACCTTC. The chain uses TRBV27 and TRBJ1-2; D unresolved. The CDR3 covers 13 residues. CDR1 and CDR2 from the germline V gene are MNHEY and SMNVEV (reference sequence). V was pared by 2 bases and J by 0 bases, with 4 bases between.

CDR3 nucleotides: TGTGCCAGCAGCTTCCCCCAGATAAGACTAGCGGGAGTCCCCGGGGAGCTGTTTTTT. It yields the protein CASSFPQIRLAGVPGELFF. The genes are TRBV7-9 and TRBJ2-2; TRBD2 aligns across 12 bases. The J segment lost 6 bases and the V segment lost 3 bases, leaving 14 bases of the junction unmatched. CDR3 size: 19 residues. From germline, CDR1 is SEHNR and CDR2 FQNEAQ (reference sequence). Together with reference TRBV7-9 and TRBJ2-2, the CDR3 gives the full variable domain: DTGVSQNPRHKITKRGQNVTFRCDPISEHNRLYWYRQTLGQGPEFLTYFQNEAQLEKSRLLSDRFSAERPKGSFSTLEIQRTEQGDSAMYLCASSFPQIRLAGVPGELFFGEGSRLTVL.

The chain recombines TRBV6-1 with TRBJ2-2; 7 nucleotides agree with TRBD2. Germline-derived CDR1 and CDR2 are MNHNS and SASEGT. The CDR3 is 15 amino acids. Trimming removed 5 bases from V and 0 bases from J; junction bases left unmatched: 3. CDR3 DNA: TGTGCCAGCAGTCAGCGGGACGCGAACACCGGGGAGCTGTTTTTT. This encodes CASSQRDANTGELFF.

Comments on this clone: Other DNA sequences in this specimen translate into the identical CDR3. This rearrangement joins TRBV7-9 to TRBJ1-4; D perhaps matches TRBD1 (5 bases). V lost 8 bases to trimming and J lost 8 bases, with 6 bases between them. The CDR3 loop spans 10 amino acids. Germline lookup yields CDR1 SEHNR and CDR2 FQNEAQ (reference sequence). CDR3 sequence: CASSGEKLFF. The CDR3 DNA is TGTGCCAGCTCAGGGGAAAAACTGTTTTTT.

The CDR3 DNA is TGTGCCAGCACCGGACGTAACTCCTACAATGAGCAGTTCTTC. Translation gives CASTGRNSYNEQFF. The rearrangement joins TRBV9 to TRBJ2-1; no definite D call. CDR3 length: 14 residues. Trimming left V 6 bases short and J 0 bases short, with 10 bases between. Germline V gives CDR1 SGDLS, CDR2 YYNGEE.

The V call is TRBV9, the J call TRBJ2-4, with D perhaps TRBD2 (5 bases). Germline loops: CDR1 SGDLS, CDR2 YYNGEE. V dropped 2 bases and J dropped 0 bases, with 9 bases sitting between them. There are 15 residues in the CDR3. Written as DNA, the CDR3 is TGTGCCAGCAGCGTCCTGAGGGAAGCCAAAAACATTCAGTACTTC. Translating it yields CASSVLREAKNIQYF.

The V and J genes are TRBV5-4 and TRBJ2-7; D call uncertain. From germline, CDR1 is SGHNT and CDR2 YYREEE (reference sequence). The V gene lost 4 bases and the J gene lost 3 bases, with 17 bases spanning the gap. This CDR3 contains 15 residues. Here the CDR3 DNA reads TGTGCCAGCAGCCCCCCCAGTTCCATGGGCTACGAGCAGTACTTC. This codes for CASSPPSSMGYEQYF. The full variable domain, its missing parts supplied by reference TRBV5-4 and TRBJ2-7, is ETGVTQSPTHLIKTRGQQVTLRCSSQSGHNTVSWYQQALGQGPQFIFQYYREEENGRGNFPPRFSGLQFPNYSSELNVNALELDDSALYLCASSPPSSMGYEQYFGPGTRLTVT.

This chain connects TRBV6-6 to TRBJ2-1; D is unclear. V gave up 2 bases and J gave up 6 bases, with 8 bases separating them. Per the germline V gene, CDR1 is MNHNY and CDR2 is SVGAGI (reference sequence). This CDR3 region has 13 residues. This CDR3 is CASSYERSNEQFF. DNA of the CDR3: TGTGCCAGCAGTTACGAACGCTCCAATGAGCAGTTCTTC.

The V and J genes are TRBV5-1 and TRBJ2-7, with D perhaps assigned TRBD1 or TRBD2 (5 bases each). CDR3 size: 15 residues. Germline V gene sequence: CDR1 SGHRS, CDR2 YFSETQ. Between the trimmed V and J ends, which lost 5 bases and 3 bases, there was a span of 18 bases. The CDR3 DNA follows: TGCGCCAGCAGTGGGGACCCGACCGTTTACTACGAGCAGTACTTC. It translates to CASSGDPTVYYEQYF.

This chain uses TRBV28 with TRBJ2-7; D ambiguous. Deletions cut 1 base from V and 2 bases from J, with 9 bases between. Germline V gene data show CDR1 as MDHEN and CDR2 as SYDVKM. This CDR3 spans 14 amino acids. The CDR3 region is CASSLSGWTYEQYF. The CDR3 bases are TGTGCCAGCAGTTTATCGGGCTGGACCTACGAGCAGTACTTC. Using reference TRBV28 and TRBJ2-7 for the parts outside the CDR3, the full variable domain is DVKVTQSSRYLVKRTGEKVFLECVQDMDHENMFWYRQDPGLGLRLIYFSYDVKMKEKGDIPEGYSVSREKKERFSLILESASTNQTSMYLCASSLSGWTYEQYFGPGTRLTVT.

This chain uses TRBV5-4 with TRBJ2-7, with 14 bases identical to TRBD2. CDR3 length equals 17 residues. With 10 bases clipped from V and 2 bases from J, the junction kept 14 bases outside the gene matches. Germline V lookup: CDR1 SGHNT, CDR2 YYREEE (reference sequence). CDR3 in DNA: TGTGCCGTGACCAACGGACTAGCGGGAGGAAGCCCCTACGAGCAGTACTTC. Encoded protein: CAVTNGLAGGSPYEQYF.

J is TRBJ2-1 and V is TRBV29-1; weak D call: TRBD2 (6 bases). The CDR3 extends over 15 amino acids. Germline assignment: CDR1 SQVTM and CDR2 ANQGSEA. Trimming cost V 8 bases and J 3 bases, with 20 bases left between them. DNA of the CDR3: TGCAGCACCCCGGCCGGGGGAGACTACTACAATGAGCAGTTCTTC. Protein sequence: CSTPAGGDYYNEQFF.

The V gene is TRBV6-5, the J gene TRBJ2-5; 7 positions agree with TRBD1. Per the germline V gene, CDR1 is MNHEY and CDR2 is SVGAGI. J lost 4 bases, V lost 5 bases, and 7 bases had no gene match. The CDR3 has 14 residues. The CDR3 spells CASSQPGTAETQYF. For the CDR3, the DNA is TGTGCCAGCAGTCAACCCGGGACAGCAGAGACCCAGTACTTC.

Regarding this clone: This sample includes further DNA sequences coding for the same CDR3. The gene calls are TRBV5-1 and TRBJ2-6, with D unclear. The germline V and J ends were trimmed by 0 bases and 2 bases, with 6 bases remaining between them. Germline V CDR1 and CDR2: SGHRS, YFSETQ. The CDR3 extends over 15 amino acids. CDR3 protein: CASSLGGTGANVLTF. CDR3 bases: TGCGCCAGCAGCTTGGGTGGGACTGGGGCCAACGTCCTGACTTTC.

About this clone itself: Other DNA sequences in the same sample also yield this CDR3. The CDR3 protein is CASSPQGNSNQPQHF. The CDR3 DNA follows: TGTGCCAGCTCACCACAGGGAAATAGCAATCAGCCCCAGCATTTT. The chain has TRBV18 and TRBJ1-5, with unresolved D. There are 15 residues in the CDR3. Germline lookup yields CDR1 KGHSH and CDR2 LQKENI. V was trimmed by 1 base and J by 0 bases, leaving 7 bases between them.

This chain joins TRBV6-1 and TRBJ2-1, with D possibly matching TRBD2 (5 bases). The CDR3 length is 13 residues. Deletions cut 2 bases from V and 9 bases from J, with 11 bases between. Germline CDR1 reads MNHNS; CDR2 reads SASEGT. In DNA, the CDR3 is TGTGCCAGCAGTGAAAGCGGTAGGGCTGAGCAGTTCTTC. The encoded protein is CASSESGRAEQFF.